This T cell receptor (beta chain) was profiled in a study of blood T cell repertoires in COVID-19. The ends were cut back, 0 bases at V and 10 bases at J, with 10 bases in the middle. CDR1 is MGHRA, CDR2 YSYEKL, per germline. The CDR3 is 14 amino acids. Original processing notes: Estimation of nucleated cell counts relied on the amplification of reference gene primers. Sequencing was performed with immunoSEQ multiplex PCR; in TCRdb, only in-frame clones are kept and a portion is missing. That table is the source of V, J and clone size, and D and trimming were worked out from the DNA. The sample comprises about 250,000 clones, about 90% of which are singletons, and over 6% rests with the top ten. Those enrolled, adults aged roughly 18 to 89 years, came from about 24 US areas.

What was sequenced was PBMCs or T cells enriched from blood (not recorded which). This clonotype was sampled from a woman in her twenties or thirties with acute COVID-19. The gene calls are TRBV4-1 and TRBJ1-6; TRBD1 might be the D (6 bases). CDR3 amino acids: CASSQDWGRSPLHF. In DNA form, the CDR3 reads TGCGCCAGCAGCCAAGATTGGGGGCGGTCACCCCTCCACTTT.